Listed below are T cell receptor beta chains from one sample, sequenced in a study of identical twins. Each CDR3 protein gets one entry after TCRdb re-called the 5' RACE reads with MiXCR. Of 450,000 or so distinct CDR3 sequences listed, roughly 26% are singletons. The same data also contributed to another study, on T cells expressing NK-cell markers.

Sequenced sample: CD4+ T cells sorted from blood. Receptor source: a woman aged 18-35 years in good health. CDR3s include the opening cysteine and the closing phenylalanine or tryptophan. D genes are given only for firm matches. Only some rows state a clone size, as once, few, many or a class for expanded clones.

cdr3_aa	cdr3_nt	j_call	d_call	clone_size	v_call
CASSSDRYRDRVEQYF	TGTGCCAGCAGTTCAGACCGATACCGGGACAGGGTCGAGCAGTACTTC	TRBJ2-7	TRBD1	NA	TRBV28
CASSLGGAGATDTQYF	TGTGCCAGCAGCCTAGGGGGGGCGGGGGCCACAGATACGCAGTATTTT	TRBJ2-3	NA	NA	TRBV7-9
CASGSGTEAFF	TGTGCTAGTGGAAGCGGGACTGAAGCTTTCTTT	TRBJ1-1	NA	few	TRBV12-5
CASSLSGQGVAFF	TGTGCCAGCAGTTTATCGGGACAGGGAGTAGCTTTCTTT	TRBJ1-1	TRBD1	NA	TRBV27
CSVETPGHF	TGCAGCGTTGAAACCCCAGGACATTTT	TRBJ2-3	NA	many	TRBV29-1
CASSPRSYNEQFF	TGTGCCAGCAGCCCCAGATCCTACAATGAGCAGTTCTTC	TRBJ2-1	NA	NA	TRBV3-1
CAISVSGGGDREIRESYEQYF	TGTGCCATCAGTGTCTCGGGCGGCGGGGACAGGGAAATTCGAGAATCCTACGAGCAGTACTTC	TRBJ2-7	TRBD1	many	TRBV10-3
CASSSPGDAGELFF	TGTGCCAGCAGCTCACCGGGAGACGCCGGGGAGCTGTTTTTT	TRBJ2-2	NA	NA	TRBV7-9
CSARTSGPLGTQYF	TGCAGTGCAAGGACTAGCGGGCCTCTGGGGACCCAGTACTTC	TRBJ2-5	TRBD2	few	TRBV20-1
CASLRTLAGKETQYF	TGTGCCAGTCTCCGGACCCTAGCGGGTAAAGAGACCCAGTACTTC	TRBJ2-5	TRBD2	once	TRBV7-9
CASSISGGLTGELFF	TGTGCCAGTAGTATATCCGGGGGCCTCACCGGGGAGCTGTTTTTT	TRBJ2-2	NA	few	TRBV19
CASSFRELQPQHF	TGTGCCAGCAGTTTCAGAGAATTACAGCCCCAGCATTTT	TRBJ1-5	NA	many	TRBV12-3/TRBV12-4
CAISGGTVRADTQYF	TGTGCCATCAGTGGAGGGACTGTGAGGGCAGATACGCAGTATTTT	TRBJ2-3	NA	NA	TRBV10-3
CASSEGRNNQPQHF	TGTGCCAGCAGTGAAGGACGGAACAATCAGCCCCAGCATTTT	TRBJ1-5	NA	few	TRBV2
CASSQGLALPYEQYF	TGTGCCAGCAGCCAGGGACTAGCTCTACCCTACGAGCAGTACTTC	TRBJ2-7	TRBD2	NA	TRBV3-1
CASSLVQGHLYGYTF	TGCGCCAGCAGCTTGGTTCAGGGGCACCTCTATGGCTACACCTTC	TRBJ1-2	NA	NA	TRBV5-1
CSVDAGYNEQFF	TGCAGCGTTGATGCGGGTTACAATGAGCAGTTCTTC	TRBJ2-1	NA	NA	TRBV29-1
CATTDGTDGYTF	TGTGCCACGACGGACGGGACGGATGGCTACACCTTC	TRBJ1-2	NA	NA	TRBV10-3
CASRQYRKQFF	TGTGCCAGCAGACAGTACAGGAAGCAGTTCTTC	TRBJ2-1	NA	NA	TRBV12-3/TRBV12-4
CASSLRAGVNYEQYF	TGTGCCAGCAGCCTCAGGGCAGGGGTAAACTACGAGCAGTACTTC	TRBJ2-7	NA	NA	TRBV14
CATSRGSGLNLGTQYF	TGTGCCACCAGCAGGGGAAGTGGACTTAACCTAGGGACCCAGTACTTC	TRBJ2-5	NA	few	TRBV15
CAISESQRGTQYF	TGTGCCATCAGTGAGTCCCAGCGGGGGACCCAGTACTTC	TRBJ2-5	TRBD2	NA	TRBV10-3
CASSNTGTHQPQHF	TGTGCCAGCAGTAACACAGGGACTCATCAGCCCCAGCATTTT	TRBJ1-5	NA	NA	TRBV12-3/TRBV12-4
CASSGGTHLEKLFF	TGTGCCAGCAGCGGGGGGACCCACCTCGAAAAACTGTTTTTT	TRBJ1-4	NA	NA	TRBV9
CASGKGSGLEQYF	TGTGCCAGCGGGAAGGGTAGTGGGCTCGAGCAGTACTTC	TRBJ2-7	NA	few	TRBV12-3/TRBV12-4
CASSYSVAGLSYEQYF	TGTGCCAGCAGTTACTCGGTGGCAGGCCTTTCCTACGAGCAGTACTTC	TRBJ2-7	NA	NA	TRBV6-2/TRBV6-3
CASSPAAFFNYEQYF	TGTGCCAGCAGTCCCGCCGCGTTTTTCAATTACGAGCAGTACTTC	TRBJ2-7	NA	few	TRBV28
CASSLGRYNEQFF	TGTGCCAGCAGCCTTGGGCGGTACAATGAGCAGTTCTTC	TRBJ2-1	NA	many	TRBV12-3/TRBV12-4
CSAKGGTGPYEQYF	TGCAGTGCCAAGGGGGGGACAGGGCCTTACGAGCAGTACTTC	TRBJ2-7	TRBD1	NA	TRBV20-1
CASSLLAKDSEQYF	TGTGCCAGCAGCCTCCTAGCTAAAGACAGCGAGCAGTACTTC	TRBJ2-7	NA	NA	TRBV2
CASRPPGRETQYF	TGTGCCAGCAGACCGCCAGGGAGGGAGACCCAGTACTTC	TRBJ2-5	NA	NA	TRBV6-1
CASSAGTAYSNQPQHF	TGCGCCAGCAGTGCCGGGACAGCCTATAGCAATCAGCCCCAGCATTTT	TRBJ1-5	TRBD1	few	TRBV10-2
CASSPVSTSGGKVNEQFF	TGTGCCAGCTCACCGGTGAGCACTAGCGGGGGCAAAGTCAATGAGCAGTTCTTC	TRBJ2-1	TRBD2	few	TRBV18
CASARLAGIADTQYF	TGTGCCAGCGCGAGACTAGCGGGGATCGCAGATACGCAGTATTTT	TRBJ2-3	TRBD2	few	TRBV12-3/TRBV12-4
CASRTGTLGNIQYF	TGTGCCAGCAGAACCGGGACACTGGGGAACATTCAGTACTTC	TRBJ2-4	NA	few	TRBV27
CASRFTSGVYNEQFF	TGTGCCAGCCGCTTTACTAGCGGGGTTTACAATGAGCAGTTCTTC	TRBJ2-1	TRBD2	NA	TRBV6-4
CASSPLGTEQFF	TGTGCCAGCAGCCCGTTGGGCACTGAGCAGTTCTTC	TRBJ2-1	NA	few	TRBV7-3